There are a few counts of the clone carrying this T cell receptor (beta chain). The antigen remains unidentified. Per the germline V gene, CDR1 is SGHDN and CDR2 is FVKESK. V lost 5 bases and J lost 7, with 21 bases in between. The CDR3 has 16 residues. In TCRdb, the reads were re-called with MiXCR into one record per CDR3 protein. Found here are 150,000 to 200,000 distinct CDR3 sequences, roughly 14% of them singletons; the top ten hold over 25%. The source of the sample is a study of T cell repertoires in cytomegalovirus infection. Turning to the study itself: Indications of both CMV infection and matching HLA type were provided by public TCR beta signatures.

Study-wide results and caveats: What dominated the ex vivo response were HLA-C-restricted CMV-specific TCR beta clonotypes. Identification of carriers of CMV plus the relevant HLA was performed using cumulative public TCR beta family frequency.

The chain links TRBV14 to TRBJ2-1; D might be TRBD2 (7 bases). Specimen: PBMCs. The clonotype originates from a human donor in good health (CMV status not recorded). Some clones in this sample may be carry-over from other donors' samples. CDR3 bases: TGTGCCAGCAGCGAATTAGGGCGGGGGCTGGAGAATGAGCAGTTCTTC. Its protein product is CASSELGRGLENEQFF.